This T cell receptor (beta chain) was retrieved from a study of blood T cell repertoires in COVID-19. Study background: Spain, Italy and the United States supplied samples that represented acute and convalescent COVID-19. The analysed material was cDNA or gDNA that came from T cells, B-cell-depleted T cells, or PBMCs.

V trimming: 2 bases; J trimming: 7 bases; junction bases outside the gene matches: 7. This CDR3 contains 17 residues. The germline gives CDR1 SGHNT, CDR2 YYREEE (reference sequence). Per the original methods: Amplification of reference gene primers was used by the study to estimate nucleated cell counts. This table comes from immunoSEQ multiplex PCR, and its TCRdb copy is limited to in-frame clones, with some not included. That table gives V, J and clone size, and the DNA gave D and trimming. The sample has roughly 260,000 clones; over 75% are singletons. The sample consisted of peripheral blood. The V and J genes are TRBV5-4 and TRBJ2-1; TRBD2 agrees at 15 bases. The source is a woman aged 45-60 years with acute or convalescent COVID-19. This CDR3 reads CASSFNPGTSGGNEQFF. The CDR3 nucleotides are TGTGCCAGCAGCTTCAACCCCGGGACTAGCGGGGGGAATGAGCAGTTCTTC.